This T cell receptor (beta chain) was captured in a study of blood T cell repertoires in COVID-19. In the study overall: Collection of acute and convalescent COVID-19 samples took place in the United States, Italy and Spain. PBMCs, B-cell-depleted T cells, or T cells provided the cDNA or gDNA that made up the material.

From germline, CDR1 is SGHAT and CDR2 FQNNGV. The CDR3 length is 15 residues. V was trimmed by 0 bases and J by 2 bases, leaving 11 bases between them. The repertoire was sequenced with immunoSEQ multiplex PCR; TCRdb's copy has only in-frame clones and lacks some. The table records around 300,000 clones, 80% to 90% of them present only once. This clone was detected only a few times. The sample comprised peripheral blood. The chain joins TRBV11-2 to TRBJ2-7, with D possibly matching TRBD1 (6 bases). This receptor was identified in a woman between 70 and 85 years old with acute or convalescent COVID-19. CDR3 region: CASSLDRKGAYEQYF. The CDR3 region has the DNA TGTGCCAGCAGCTTAGATCGAAAGGGGGCCTACGAGCAGTACTTC.